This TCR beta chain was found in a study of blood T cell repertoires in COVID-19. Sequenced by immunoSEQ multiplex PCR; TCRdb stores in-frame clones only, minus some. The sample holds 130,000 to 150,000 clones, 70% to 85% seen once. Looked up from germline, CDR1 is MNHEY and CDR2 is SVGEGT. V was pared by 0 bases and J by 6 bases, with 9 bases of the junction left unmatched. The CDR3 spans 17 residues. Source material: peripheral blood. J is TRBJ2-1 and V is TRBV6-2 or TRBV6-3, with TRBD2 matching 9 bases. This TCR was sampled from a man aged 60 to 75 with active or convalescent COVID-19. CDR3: CASSYSVGLAGRNEQFF. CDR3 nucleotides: TGTGCCAGCAGTTACTCTGTTGGGCTAGCGGGACGCAATGAGCAGTTCTTC.